Following are 22 T cell receptor beta chains from one sample sequenced in a study of blood T cell repertoires in COVID-19. Produced via immunoSEQ multiplex PCR; TCRdb's table is partial and in-frame only. The repertoire holds around 63,000 clones, with 84% as singletons. The sequenced sample was peripheral blood. The receptors were gathered from a man aged 55 to 70 with COVID-19, enrolled during active disease.

V gene TRBV7-9 combines with J gene TRBJ1-1; a possible D gene is TRBD1 (6 bases). The CDR3 runs 14 residues. Germline V lookup: CDR1 SEHNR, CDR2 FQNEAQ (reference sequence). Trimming stripped 5 bases from V and 1 base from J, with 11 bases between. The CDR3 nucleotides are TGTGCCAGCAGCATGGGGGCGGAGAACACTGAAGCTTTCTTT. It encodes CASSMGAENTEAFF. Full variable domain (remainder filled in from reference TRBV7-9 and TRBJ1-1): DTGVSQNPRHKITKRGQNVTFRCDPISEHNRLYWYRQTLGQGPEFLTYFQNEAQLEKSRLLSDRFSAERPKGSFSTLEIQRTEQGDSAMYLCASSMGAENTEAFFGQGTRLTVV.

V gene TRBV7-2 combines with J gene TRBJ2-2; 7 nucleotides line up with TRBD1. This CDR3 comprises 14 residues. Germline lookup yields CDR1 SGHTA and CDR2 FQGNSA. V was clipped by 6 bases and J by 4 bases; unmatched bases: 5. The CDR3 region is CASSMTGTTGELFF. For the CDR3, the DNA is TGTGCCAGCAGTATGACAGGGACCACCGGGGAGCTGTTTTTT. Full variable domain (remainder filled in from reference TRBV7-2 and TRBJ2-2): GAGVSQSPSNKVTEKGKDVELRCDPISGHTALYWYRQSLGQGLEFLIYFQGNSAPDKSGLPSDRFSAERTGGSVSTLTIQRTQQEDSAVYLCASSMTGTTGELFFGEGSRLTVL.

This chain links TRBV10-1 with TRBJ2-1, with 7 bases that match TRBD1. The CDR3 length is 13 residues. The J segment lost 8 bases and the V segment lost 6 bases, leaving 7 bases of the junction unmatched. Looked up from germline, CDR1 is WNHNN and CDR2 is SYGVQD (reference sequence). The CDR3 here is CASSLDRLDEQFF. The CDR3 nucleotides read TGCGCCAGCAGCTTGGACAGGCTTGATGAGCAGTTCTTC.

The chain uses TRBV9 and TRBJ1-1; TRBD1 aligns across 7 bases. The CDR3 spans 15 residues. J gave up 4 bases and V 3 bases, and 9 bases lay outside the gene matches. Per germline, CDR1 SGDLS and CDR2 YYNGEE. CDR3 in DNA: TGTGCCAGCAGCGAGGGGGGACAGAGAAGCACTGAAGCTTTCTTT. Translating it yields CASSEGGQRSTEAFF.

This chain connects TRBV12-1 to TRBJ1-5; TRBD1, the D gene given by the table, was not confirmed from the DNA. TRBV12-1 is described as a pseudogene. The CDR3 runs to 16 residues. This CDR3 is CASSPTGGCGNQPQHF. In DNA, the CDR3 is TGTGCCAGCAGCCCTACAGGGGGCTGTGGCAATCAGCCCCAGCATTTT.

This clone has a single count. The gene calls are TRBV7-9 and TRBJ2-1; 8 bases are shared with TRBD2. Germline V lookup: CDR1 SEHNR, CDR2 FQNEAQ (reference sequence). J gave up 8 bases and V 2 bases, and 5 bases lay outside the gene matches. This CDR3 region has 14 residues. The chain's CDR3 is CASSLTGTSDEQFF. In DNA, the CDR3 is TGTGCCAGCAGCTTAACGGGGACTAGTGATGAGCAGTTCTTC.

V gene TRBV29-1 combines with J gene TRBJ2-1, with TRBD2 matching over 9 bases. Germline V gene lookup returns CDR1 SQVTM and CDR2 ANQGSEA. The CDR3 is 13 amino acids. The J segment lost 6 bases and the V segment lost 4 bases, leaving 4 bases of the junction unmatched. The CDR3 sequence is CSVALRGGNEQFF. In DNA, the CDR3 is TGCAGCGTTGCTTTGCGGGGGGGCAATGAGCAGTTCTTC.

This rearrangement joins TRBV24-1 to TRBJ2-3, with TRBD2 identical over 8 bases. Germline V gene sequence: CDR1 KGHDR, CDR2 SFDVKD. Trimming took 7 bases from V and 0 from J; bases not matched to a gene: 8. This CDR3 has 16 residues. Here the CDR3 DNA reads TGTGCCACCAGCTGGGGCGGGGGGCCTAGCACAGATACGCAGTATTTT. This gives the protein CATSWGGGPSTDTQYF.

V usage is TRBV27 and J usage is TRBJ2-2; a possible D gene is TRBD2 (7 bases). This CDR3 region has 14 residues. V was cut by 3 bases and J by 6 bases, with 11 bases left in between. Germline V gene sequence: CDR1 MNHEY, CDR2 SMNVEV (reference sequence). CDR3 region: CASSFSGGAGELFF. CDR3 DNA: TGTGCCAGCAGTTTTTCGGGGGGCGCCGGGGAGCTGTTTTTT.

The chain combines TRBV11-2 with TRBJ2-7; 9 positions agree with TRBD2. The ends lost 6 bases at V and 4 bases at J; junction bases unmatched: 13. CDR3 size: 16 residues. Per germline, CDR1 SGHAT and CDR2 FQNNGV. CDR3 loop: CASRRAFSGSRYEQYF. CDR3 DNA sequence: TGTGCCAGCAGGCGGGCATTTAGCGGGAGTAGGTACGAGCAGTACTTC.

The chain is built from TRBV6-6 and TRBJ1-3, with a weak D call TRBD1 (6 bases). The CDR3 extends over 14 amino acids. V dropped 5 bases and J dropped 1 base, with 9 bases sitting between them. Looked up from germline, CDR1 is MNHNY and CDR2 is SVGAGI (reference sequence). CDR3 amino acids: CASSAQGSGNTIYF. DNA of the CDR3: TGTGCCAGCAGTGCACAGGGATCTGGAAACACCATATATTTT.

The rearrangement joins TRBV15 to TRBJ2-7, with a tentative D call TRBD1 (6 bases). Germline CDR1 reads LNHNV; CDR2 reads YYDKDF (reference sequence). V gave up 0 bases and J gave up 3 bases, with 9 bases separating them. The CDR3 extends over 14 amino acids. Written as DNA, the CDR3 is TGTGCCACCAGCAGAGACAGGGGATTCTACGAGCAGTACTTC. Its translation: CATSRDRGFYEQYF.

This chain connects TRBV7-3 to TRBJ2-2; D is undetermined. Germline V lookup: CDR1 SGHTA, CDR2 FQGTGA. This CDR3 contains 14 residues. The V end lost 6 bases, the J end lost 1 base, and 9 bases lay between the germline ends. As DNA, the CDR3 is TGTGCCAGCAGACCCTCAGAGAACACCGGGGAGCTGTTTTTT. This gives the protein CASRPSENTGELFF. The whole variable domain, filled in from reference TRBV7-3 and TRBJ2-2, reads GAGVSQTPSNKVTEKGKYVELRCDPISGHTALYWYRQSLGQGPEFLIYFQGTGAADDSGLPNDRFFAVRPEGSVSTLKIQRTERGDSAVYLCASRPSENTGELFFGEGSRLTVL.

The genes are TRBV2 and TRBJ1-4, with TRBD1 identical over 7 bases. The CDR3 is 13 residues long. The germline gives CDR1 SNHLY, CDR2 FYNNEI. Unmatched junction bases numbered 4, after V lost 5 bases and J lost 7 bases. CDR3 nucleotide sequence: TGTGCCAGCAGTCAGGGGGTCTCTGAAAAACTGTTTTTT. It encodes CASSQGVSEKLFF.

The gene calls are TRBV12-5 and TRBJ2-5; a possible D gene is TRBD2 (6 bases). V was shortened by 3 bases and J by 2 bases, with 7 bases between the two germline ends. Germline V gives CDR1 LGHNT, CDR2 FRNRAP. The CDR3 covers 13 residues. The CDR3 DNA reads TGTGCTAGTGGTTTTGGGACTCAAGAGACCCAGTACTTC. This sequence encodes CASGFGTQETQYF.

J is TRBJ2-5 and V is TRBV11-2, with 12 bases lining up with TRBD2. In germline, CDR1 is SGHAT, CDR2 FQNNGV. V dropped 4 bases and J dropped 5; count of bases not matched to a gene: 8. The CDR3 totals 16 residues. CDR3 loop: CASSSLAGGPVETQYF. The CDR3, as DNA: TGTGCCAGCAGCTCTCTAGCGGGGGGGCCCGTGGAGACCCAGTACTTC.

The rearrangement links TRBV28 to TRBJ1-2, with 8 bases that match TRBD1. The CDR3 has 15 residues. Germline values: CDR1 MDHEN, CDR2 SYDVKM. The V segment lost 4 bases and the J segment 2 bases; nucleotides outside the gene matches: 6. CDR3 nucleotide sequence: TGTGCCAGCAGTTCCTCAGGGGGCGGAAACTATGGCTACACCTTC. This gives the protein CASSSSGGGNYGYTF.

V is TRBV28 and J is TRBJ2-3, with a possible D match to TRBD2 (5 bases). The germline CDR1 and CDR2 sequences are MDHEN and SYDVKM. V lost 8 bases and J lost 3, with 12 bases in between. The CDR3 totals 13 residues. This CDR3 is CASSEGPTDTQYF. The CDR3 nucleotides read TGTGCCAGCTCAGAGGGTCCTACAGATACGCAGTATTTT.

This clone has a handful of counts. The V call is TRBV28, the J call TRBJ2-7; 10 bases are a match to TRBD1. V lost 6 bases to trimming and J lost 3 bases; unmatched junction nucleotides: 8. Germline V gene data show CDR1 as MDHEN and CDR2 as SYDVKM. The CDR3 covers 15 residues. The CDR3: CASSATGGISYEQYF. In DNA form, the CDR3 reads TGTGCCAGCAGCGCGACAGGGGGCATAAGCTACGAGCAGTACTTC.

J is TRBJ2-7 and V is TRBV5-5; TRBD2 agrees at 7 bases. V lost 6 bases and J lost 4; bases outside the gene matches: 13. Germline values: CDR1 SGHKS, CDR2 YYEKEE (reference sequence). The CDR3 contains 15 residues. As DNA, the CDR3 is TGTGCCAGCAACCGGGGACTCCGGGAGGTATACGAGCAGTACTTC. Its translation: CASNRGLREVYEQYF.

V and J are TRBV11-2 and TRBJ1-5; D gene unclear. The CDR3 spans 15 residues. CDR1 SGHAT and CDR2 FQNNGV come from the germline V gene. The V gene lost 2 bases and the J gene lost 0 bases, with 8 bases spanning the gap. The CDR3 coding sequence is TGTGCCAGCAGCTTAAACGGAGATAGCAATCAGCCCCAGCATTTT. Its protein is CASSLNGDSNQPQHF.

J is TRBJ1-1 and V is TRBV4-1; perhaps TRBD1 as D (6 bases). Looked up from germline, CDR1 is MGHRA and CDR2 is YSYEKL. The CDR3 runs to 15 residues. Trimming took off 2 bases at V and 1 base at J, with 11 bases between the two ends. For the CDR3, the DNA is TGCGCCAGCAGCCAACCCGACAGGACGAACACTGAAGCTTTCTTT. Translating it yields CASSQPDRTNTEAFF.